These 11 T cell receptor beta chains were all obtained from the same sample, sequenced in a study of breast tumors, draining lymph nodes, adjacent tissues (dated by TCRdb to 2016 to 2017). Receptor amplification or capture employed multiplex PCR. The sequencing machine was an Illumina HiSeq 2000. TCRdb reworked the public reads: Q25 trimming with fastp, MiXCR clone assembly, productive beta chains retained. Rows are unified per CDR3 protein, each entry keeping the most common DNA and genes. The sample data list 130,000 or so distinct CDR3 sequences, and about 22% of these were observed just once. Just over 2.5% of the sample rests with the top ten. The axillary draining lymph nodes of breast cancer patients were the source of the lymph node samples. Sequenced sample: axillary lymph node tissue. These receptors originate from a female donor with breast cancer. Some clones in this sample may be carry-over from other donors' samples.

In its sample, this clonotype was seen many times. This sequence joins TRBV20-1 and TRBJ2-1, with D perhaps TRBD2 (6 bases). CDR3 length: 13 amino acids. The germline V gene has CDR1 DFQATT and CDR2 SNEGSKA (reference sequence). Trimming pared 7 bases from V and 6 bases from J, leaving 16 bases between. The CDR3 DNA reads as TGCAGTGTTCTAGGGAGGTCCCGCAATGAGCAGTTCTTC. Translating gives CSVLGRSRNEQFF.

This clonotype was detected ten times or more. V usage is TRBV5-1 and J usage is TRBJ2-1; 10 bases fit TRBD1. CDR3 length equals 18 residues. The V gene end was trimmed by 4 bases and the J gene end by 2 bases; junction bases not matched to a gene: 12. Germline V lookup: CDR1 SGHRS, CDR2 YFSETQ. CDR3 residues: CASSITTGGEVPYNEQFF. The CDR3 nucleotides read TGCGCCAGCAGCATAACGACAGGGGGCGAGGTTCCCTACAATGAGCAGTTCTTC.

This clonotype was seen many times. V usage is TRBV4-3 and J usage is TRBJ2-5; D unclear. V lost 0 bases, J lost 4 bases, and 27 bases lay in between. CDR1 LGHNA and CDR2 YSLEER come from the germline V gene. The CDR3 extends over 20 amino acids. DNA for the CDR3: TGCGCCAGCAGCCAAGATTTTTCTACGTCGAGCAGGTGGTTCGGAGAGACCCAGTACTTC. This gives the protein CASSQDFSTSSRWFGETQYF.

In DNA, the CDR3 is TGTGCCAGCAGTCCAGGGACTAGCGGCGGTGTGGGAGAGACCCAGTACTTC. This codes for CASSPGTSGGVGETQYF. This chain links TRBV28 with TRBJ2-5; TRBD2 agrees at 11 bases. The CDR3 totals 17 residues. The V and J ends lost 5 bases and 4 bases, in that order; junction bases with no gene match: 12. Germline V gives CDR1 MDHEN, CDR2 SYDVKM. The whole variable domain, remainder taken from reference TRBV28 and TRBJ2-5, is DVKVTQSSRYLVKRTGEKVFLECVQDMDHENMFWYRQDPGLGLRLIYFSYDVKMKEKGDIPEGYSVSREKKERFSLILESASTNQTSMYLCASSPGTSGGVGETQYFGPGTRLLVL.

The chain is built from TRBV6-2 or TRBV6-3 and TRBJ2-2, with D perhaps matching TRBD1 (6 bases). The V gene's germline CDR1 is MNHEY and CDR2 SVGEGT. Trimming removed 5 bases from V and 2 bases from J, with 15 bases in between. The CDR3 covers 16 residues. This CDR3 is CASSRRTVTNTGELFF. Written as DNA, the CDR3 is TGTGCCAGCAGTCGAAGGACAGTCACAAACACCGGGGAGCTGTTTTTT.

This clonotype was picked up a small number of times. The V gene is TRBV28, the J gene TRBJ2-7, with 7 bases that match TRBD1. The CDR3 consists of 14 residues. Trimming took 3 bases from V and 7 from J; bases not matched to a gene: 9. From germline, CDR1 is MDHEN and CDR2 SYDVKM. This CDR3 reads CASSFRGTRREQYF. The CDR3 bases are TGTGCCAGCAGTTTCAGGGGGACCCGGCGGGAGCAGTACTTC.

A note on this clonotype: A clone one base away is much larger, so this may be a read error. V and J are TRBV11-2 and TRBJ1-3; TRBD1 matches 7 bases. Per the germline V gene, CDR1 is SGHAT and CDR2 is FQNNGV. The CDR3 spans 16 residues. The CDR3 DNA is TGTGCCAGCAGCTTTCGGGACAGTAGCTCTGGAAGCACCATATATTTT. The encoded protein is CASSFRDSSSGSTIYF.

This clonotype was picked up many times. This chain joins TRBV12-3 or TRBV12-4 and TRBJ2-7; D not resolved. V lost 5 bases and J lost 1, with 12 bases in between. The CDR3 runs to 14 residues. The CDR3 is CASSPALSSYEQYF. CDR3 DNA: TGTGCCAGCAGTCCTGCTTTGAGTTCCTACGAGCAGTACTTC.

This clonotype was counted between two and nine times. The chain employs TRBV3-1 and TRBJ2-3, with D possibly TRBD2 on 6 matching bases. The ends were cut back, 2 bases at V and 4 bases at J, with 13 bases in the middle. The CDR3 totals 15 residues. CDR1 is LGHDT and CDR2 is YNNKEL in the germline V gene (reference sequence). The chain's CDR3 is CASSQLGGSADTQYF. CDR3 nucleotides: TGTGCCAGCAGCCAACTGGGGGGTAGCGCAGATACGCAGTATTTT.

In its sample, this clonotype was seen many times. V gene TRBV4-1 combines with J gene TRBJ2-7; the match to TRBD2 covers 10 bases. J was trimmed by 7 bases and V by 0 bases; bases with no gene match: 6. The CDR3 extends over 15 amino acids. From germline, CDR1 is MGHRA and CDR2 YSYEKL. The CDR3 DNA is TGCGCCAGCAGCCAAGACCCTAGCGGGAGAGGTGAGCAGTACTTC. This codes for CASSQDPSGRGEQYF.

This clonotype appeared many times. The chain couples TRBV7-8 to TRBJ2-7; D is ambiguous. CDR1 is SGHVS and CDR2 is FQNEAQ in the germline V gene. The CDR3 has 13 amino acids. Trimming took off 1 base at V and 6 bases at J, with 10 bases between the two ends. CDR3 nucleotides: TGTGCCAGCAGCTTAGGGCCAACGGGCGAGCAGTACTTC. It yields the protein CASSLGPTGEQYF.